This T cell receptor beta chain appears in the sequencing data of a study of cytomegalovirus exposure and HLA in healthy donors. The V gene lost 2 bases and the J gene lost 1 base, with 6 bases spanning the gap. This CDR3 region has 13 residues. Germline CDR1 MNHEY, CDR2 SMNVEV (reference sequence). Use of 60 Vbeta and 13 Jbeta primers characterized the PCR. TCRdb keeps only in-frame clones here, not all; method: immunoSEQ multiplex PCR. The table includes roughly 140,000 clones, approximately 80% detected once. The sample holds one count of this clone. The sequenced material came from PBMCs. The chain uses TRBV27 and TRBJ2-7; D perhaps matches TRBD1 (5 bases). This receptor was identified in a male donor in good health and CMV-seronegative. This CDR3 reads CASSLQGSYEQYF. The CDR3 DNA follows: TGTGCCAGCAGTTTACAGGGTTCCTACGAGCAGTACTTC.